This passage covers 23 T cell receptor beta chains from one sample sequenced in a study of T cell responses to AZD1222 COVID-19 vaccine. Data came from immunoSEQ multiplex PCR; TCRdb stores just in-frame clones and leaves some out. The sample holds about 150,000 clones, over 90% seen once. This specimen was peripheral blood, taken on day 0 of AZD1222 vaccination. The receptors come from an adult in good health.

The CDR3 nucleotides read TGTGCCAGCAGCCCCTGGGGGAGGTACGAGCAGTACTTC. It specifies CASSPWGRYEQYF. The chain combines TRBV5-6 with TRBJ2-7, with D possibly being TRBD2 (6 bases). CDR1 is SGHDT, CDR2 YYEEEE, per germline. Between the trimmed V and J ends, which lost 4 bases and 4 bases, there was a span of 12 bases. The CDR3 spans 13 residues.

V is TRBV4-1 and J is TRBJ1-2, with 8 bases fitting TRBD1. There are 16 residues in the CDR3. In germline, CDR1 is MGHRA, CDR2 YSYEKL. With 0 bases clipped from V and 7 bases from J, the junction kept 10 bases outside the gene matches. The CDR3: CASSQEVTRQGFGYTF. The CDR3 coding sequence is TGCGCCAGCAGCCAAGAAGTAACCCGACAGGGGTTTGGCTACACCTTC.

The chain links TRBV7-6 to TRBJ2-3; D perhaps matches TRBD1 (6 bases). Germline CDR1 and CDR2: SGHVS and FNYEAQ. The CDR3 loop spans 13 amino acids. With 5 bases removed from V and 2 bases from J, the gap between germline ends came to 8 bases. The chain's CDR3 is CASSRTATDTQYF. As DNA, the CDR3 is TGTGCCAGCAGCCGGACAGCCACAGATACGCAGTATTTT.

The chain links TRBV13 to TRBJ2-2, with a tentative D call TRBD2 (5 bases). Trimming shortened V by 1 base and J by 5 bases, and 8 bases separated the two germline ends. CDR1 PRHDT and CDR2 FYEKMQ come from the germline V gene (reference sequence). This CDR3 has 14 residues. The CDR3 DNA reads as TGTGCCAGCAGCTTAGACGGCGGGACCGGGGAGCTGTTTTTT. Its translation: CASSLDGGTGELFF.

V gene TRBV2 combines with J gene TRBJ2-7; D gene uncertain. Germline V lookup: CDR1 SNHLY, CDR2 FYNNEI. This CDR3 has 14 residues. The V end lost 2 bases, the J end lost 3 bases, and 11 bases lay between the germline ends. The CDR3 region is CASSENRVGYEQYF. DNA for the CDR3: TGTGCCAGCAGTGAAAACAGAGTTGGCTACGAGCAGTACTTC.

The chain couples TRBV6-1 to TRBJ2-2; no reliable D call. The CDR3 extends over 14 amino acids. Deletions cut 3 bases from V and 5 bases from J, with 10 bases between. The germline gives CDR1 MNHNS, CDR2 SASEGT. The CDR3 nucleotides are TGTGCCAGCAGTGACACTGGGCGGACCGGGGAGCTGTTTTTT. This translates into CASSDTGRTGELFF.

The chain has TRBV3-1 (or the pseudogene TRBV3-2) and TRBJ1-1; perhaps TRBD1 as D (5 bases). Trimming removed 4 bases from V and 6 bases from J, with 9 bases in between. Germline V gives CDR1 LGHDT, CDR2 YNNKEL (reference sequence). CDR3 length: 12 residues. This CDR3 reads CASSLQGAEAFF. In nucleotides, the CDR3 is TGTGCCAGCAGCCTCCAGGGCGCTGAAGCTTTCTTT.

The chain has TRBV5-1 and TRBJ1-5; 7 nucleotides match TRBD1. Germline values: CDR1 SGHRS, CDR2 YFSETQ. V was pared by 0 bases and J by 5 bases, with 5 bases of the junction left unmatched. The CDR3 totals 15 residues. CDR3: CASSLEGQSYQPQHF. CDR3 nucleotide sequence: TGCGCCAGCAGCTTGGAGGGACAGAGCTATCAGCCCCAGCATTTT. The full variable domain, completed using reference TRBV5-1 and TRBJ1-5, is KAGVTQTPRYLIKTRGQQVTLSCSPISGHRSVSWYQQTPGQGLQFLFEYFSETQRNKGNFPGRFSGRQFSNSRSEMNVSTLELGDSALYLCASSLEGQSYQPQHFGDGTRLSIL.

V usage is TRBV7-9 and J usage is TRBJ2-2; D unresolved. This CDR3 has 15 residues. Germline V gene sequence: CDR1 SEHNR, CDR2 FQNEAQ (reference sequence). Trimming removed 3 bases at V and 1 base at J, with 9 bases between. CDR3 loop: CASSFGAGNTGELFF. The CDR3 nucleotides are TGTGCCAGCAGCTTCGGTGCAGGGAACACCGGGGAGCTGTTTTTT.

The chain couples TRBV21-1 to TRBJ1-5; the table assigns TRBD1, which was not confirmed against the DNA. TRBV21-1 is a pseudogene locus. The CDR3 contains 15 residues. In nucleotides, the CDR3 is TGTGCCAGCAGCCCCTTCCGAAACAACAATCAGCCCCAGCATTTT. This sequence encodes CASSPFRNNNQPQHF.

In its sample, this clone was seen a few times. The chain links TRBV5-4 to TRBJ2-5, with D possibly TRBD1 on 6 matching bases. V lost 7 bases and J lost 3, with 22 bases in between. Germline V gene sequence: CDR1 SGHNT, CDR2 YYREEE (reference sequence). The CDR3 has 16 residues. The CDR3 DNA reads TGTGCCAGCGGTTCCGAACCAGGGGCCGGAAAAGAGACCCAGTACTTC. Encoded protein: CASGSEPGAGKETQYF.

J is TRBJ2-7 and V is TRBV5-4; possibly TRBD1 for D (6 bases). V was cut by 6 bases and J by 2 bases, with 18 bases left in between. CDR3 length: 15 residues. CDR1 SGHNT and CDR2 YYREEE come from the germline V gene (reference sequence). The CDR3 DNA sequence: TGTGCCAGCACCCTCGGGATCAGGGGCCCCTACGAGCAGTACTTC. Residues: CASTLGIRGPYEQYF.

This clone was recorded at least ten times. Other DNA sequences from this sample encode an identical CDR3 as well. The chain links TRBV3-1 (or the pseudogene TRBV3-2) to TRBJ2-2, with 9 bases lining up with TRBD2. The CDR3 contains 14 residues. With V trimmed by 2 bases and J by 6 bases, 1 base remained unmatched. CDR1 and CDR2 from the germline V gene are LGHDT and YNNKEL (reference sequence). Here the CDR3 DNA reads TGTGCCAGCAGCCAAATAGCGGGAGCCGGGGAGCTGTTTTTT. Encoded protein: CASSQIAGAGELFF.

This rearrangement joins TRBV6-1 to TRBJ1-1, with D possibly matching TRBD1 (6 bases). CDR3 size: 15 residues. V was shortened by 1 base and J by 4 bases, with 13 bases between the two germline ends. Germline lookup yields CDR1 MNHNS and CDR2 SASEGT. CDR3 sequence: CASSEEGQGFTEAFF. The CDR3 nucleotides are TGTGCCAGCAGTGAAGAAGGGCAGGGGTTCACTGAAGCTTTCTTT.

This clone was detected only once. This chain connects TRBV7-8 to TRBJ2-1; 12 bases align to TRBD2. CDR3 length: 14 residues. V lost 7 bases to trimming and J lost 5 bases; unmatched junction nucleotides: 3. Germline-derived CDR1 and CDR2 are SGHVS and FQNEAQ. CDR3 nucleotides: TGTGCCAGCATGAGACTAGCGGGAGACAATGAGCAGTTCTTC. Its protein is CASMRLAGDNEQFF.

The rearrangement joins TRBV24-1 to TRBJ2-1, with a weak D call TRBD1 (8 bases). The CDR3 consists of 18 residues. V lost 5 bases and J 10 bases, leaving 29 bases between the germline ends. CDR1 and CDR2 (germline): KGHDR, SFDVKD. The CDR3 region has the DNA TGTGCCACCAGTGGGTCTCAGGGGGCGAAAGCGGGGCTCGGAGAGCAGTTCTTC. Translation gives CATSGSQGAKAGLGEQFF.

Only one count was recorded for this clone. The rearrangement links TRBV24-1 to TRBJ2-1, with D perhaps being TRBD1 or TRBD2 (5 bases each). The V gene lost 0 bases and the J gene lost 0 bases, with 11 bases spanning the gap. The germline CDR1 and CDR2 sequences are KGHDR and SFDVKD. This CDR3 comprises 17 residues. CDR3 bases: TGTGCCACCAGTGATTTGCAACCGGGGCGCTCCTACAATGAGCAGTTCTTC. Translated, it gives CATSDLQPGRSYNEQFF.

This sequence joins TRBV19 and TRBJ1-5; 9 bases match TRBD1. Germline values: CDR1 LNHDA, CDR2 SQIVND (reference sequence). V gave up 4 bases and J gave up 3 bases; unmatched junction bases: 4. The length of the CDR3 is 15 residues. The CDR3 sequence: CASSRTGVVNQPQHF. CDR3 sequence (DNA): TGTGCCAGTAGTAGGACAGGGGTTGTCAATCAGCCCCAGCATTTT.

The rearrangement links TRBV7-9 to TRBJ1-1; D is unresolved. CDR1 SEHNR and CDR2 FQNEAQ come from the germline V gene (reference sequence). The CDR3 length is 13 residues. Trimming removed 4 bases from V and 8 bases from J, with 14 bases in between. The CDR3 sequence is CASSSYKVGEAFF. CDR3 sequence (DNA): TGTGCCAGCAGCTCATACAAAGTGGGAGAAGCTTTCTTT.

This clone was picked up one time. The V and J genes are TRBV13 and TRBJ2-3; 12 nucleotides line up with TRBD2. The germline gives CDR1 PRHDT, CDR2 FYEKMQ (reference sequence). The CDR3 sequence is 16 residues long. Trimming cost V 8 bases and J 3 bases; bases outside gene matches: 9. DNA of the CDR3: TGTGCCAGCCTGGCTAGCGGGAGGGCCGGAACAGATACGCAGTATTTT. Encoded protein: CASLASGRAGTDTQYF.

This clone appeared once. The CDR3 region is CASSSLQREGNNEQFF. The CDR3 nucleotides are TGTGCCAGCAGCTCGCTCCAGCGGGAGGGTAACAATGAGCAGTTCTTC. This chain joins TRBV5-4 and TRBJ2-1; 10 positions agree with TRBD2. CDR3 length: 16 residues. Germline CDR1 and CDR2: SGHNT and YYREEE (reference sequence). V gave up 3 bases and J gave up 5 bases; unmatched junction bases: 8.

The sample holds a few counts of this clone. The rearrangement links TRBV29-1 to TRBJ2-7; 8 bases agree with TRBD1. The CDR3 loop spans 12 amino acids. CDR1 and CDR2 (germline): SQVTM, ANQGSEA. V lost 4 bases to trimming and J lost 7 bases; unmatched junction nucleotides: 6. CDR3 residues: CSVGTGFGEQYF. In DNA, the CDR3 is TGCAGCGTTGGGACAGGGTTTGGGGAGCAGTACTTC.

A note on this clone: At one of its ends the junction is not consistent with the germline gene, which may arise from a read error. This same CDR3 is encoded by further DNA sequences in the sample. V is TRBV3-1 (or the pseudogene TRBV3-2) and J is TRBJ2-7; no definite D call. CDR1 LGHDT and CDR2 YNNKEL come from the germline V gene (reference sequence). The CDR3 extends over 14 amino acids. In nucleotides, the CDR3 is TGTGCCAGTAGCCAACACGCCTTTTCCTACGAGCAGTACTTC. It is translated as CASSQHAFSYEQYF.